This TCR beta chain was recorded in a study of Graves' ophthalmopathy and Graves' hyperthyroidism. Hyperthyroidism showing no ophthalmopathy within 18 months of follow-up was stable. Included hyperthyroidism patients were aged 18 to 65 and newly diagnosed (under 2 months' duration). Pregnant or lactating patients and those with other autoimmune diseases or uncontrolled infections were excluded. The PBMC fraction was derived from 9.5 to 10 ml of fresh peripheral blood. V was clipped by 0 bases and J by 13 bases, with 24 bases between them. Germline CDR1 is SGHVS and CDR2 is FQNEAQ. This CDR3 is 16 amino acids long. Scientists amplified the TCR beta CDR3 regions from RNA transcripts. The library came from an HTBI-primed first-round RT-PCR and a second-round multiplex PCR. TCRdb reprocessed the multiplex PCR reads with MiXCR, giving one entry per CDR3 protein. The data show some 360,000 distinct CDR3 sequences, with about 17% seen just once and 2.4% held by the top ten.

The TCR comes from an adult woman with stable Graves' hyperthyroidism. The J gene is TRBJ2-5, the V gene TRBV7-8; TRBD1 might be the D (6 bases). The sample was peripheral blood. CDR3 region: CASSLAKRTRDTTMYF. CDR3 DNA: TGTGCCAGCAGCTTAGCGAAACGGACTCGGGACACCACAATGTACTTC.